These T cell receptor beta chains were read from a single sample in a study of cytomegalovirus exposure and HLA in healthy donors. The assay was immunoSEQ multiplex PCR, and TCRdb's table has in-frame clones only and misses some. The table shows fewer than 200,000 clones, with approximately 80% occurring only once. Material: PBMCs. The receptors come from a woman under 40 in good health and CMV-seronegative. Each CDR3 is given with its conserved first and last residue. The D gene is left open where the match is weak.

cdr3_length: 15
v_call: TRBV7-9
d_call: NA
cdr3_aa: CSSSSPRIGNTEAFF

cdr3_length: 16
v_call: TRBV18
d_call: TRBD1
cdr3_aa: CASSLTSRGPGGELFF

cdr3_length: 13
v_call: TRBV11-2
d_call: NA
cdr3_aa: CASSLVPSYEQYF

cdr3_length: 16
v_call: TRBV10-3
d_call: TRBD1
cdr3_aa: CAISPGTGGGLTEAFF

cdr3_length: 14
v_call: TRBV27
d_call: NA
cdr3_aa: CASSPQGKNSPLHF

cdr3_length: 14
v_call: TRBV9
d_call: NA
cdr3_aa: CASSPQLTKNEQFF

cdr3_length: 16
v_call: TRBV7-9
d_call: NA
cdr3_aa: CASSLGARSSTDTQYF

cdr3_length: 15
v_call: TRBV7-9
d_call: TRBD1
cdr3_aa: CASSLGQGSDQPQHF

cdr3_length: 13
v_call: TRBV4-3
d_call: NA
cdr3_aa: CASSQNRARGYTF

cdr3_length: 10
v_call: TRBV28
d_call: NA
cdr3_aa: CATGDQPQHF

cdr3_length: 16
v_call: TRBV28
d_call: NA
cdr3_aa: CASTVAGSGARYEQYF

cdr3_length: 15
v_call: TRBV7-2
d_call: TRBD1
cdr3_aa: CASSPRQGPINEQFF

cdr3_length: 17
v_call: TRBV19
d_call: TRBD2
cdr3_aa: CASSSTGTSGKFNEQFF

cdr3_length: 15
v_call: TRBV11-2
d_call: NA
cdr3_aa: CASSLGRVTRVGQYF

cdr3_length: 15
v_call: TRBV7-9
d_call: NA
cdr3_aa: CASSLGAGITGELFF

cdr3_length: 19
v_call: TRBV19
d_call: TRBD2
cdr3_aa: CASRPTGTSGGDIYNEQFF

cdr3_length: 13
v_call: TRBV30
d_call: NA
cdr3_aa: CAWSSGFTYEQYF

cdr3_length: 14
v_call: TRBV5-4
d_call: NA
cdr3_aa: CASSLEGSAYGYTF

cdr3_length: 15
v_call: TRBV25-1
d_call: TRBD1
cdr3_aa: CASSAQGPGANVLTF

cdr3_length: 18
v_call: TRBV14
d_call: TRBD1
cdr3_aa: CASSRRGTGGPSNYGYTF

cdr3_length: 14
v_call: TRBV27
d_call: TRBD1
cdr3_aa: CASSPGQGLVEAFF

cdr3_length: 16
v_call: TRBV7-8
d_call: TRBD1
cdr3_aa: CASSRKQGAAYNEQYF

cdr3_length: 15
v_call: TRBV28
d_call: TRBD2
cdr3_aa: CASSLAGGPQETQYF

cdr3_length: 15
v_call: TRBV27
d_call: TRBD1
cdr3_aa: CASSSTGTLNYGYTF

cdr3_length: 14
v_call: TRBV6-6
d_call: NA
cdr3_aa: CASSYGRGHNEQFF

cdr3_length: 13
v_call: TRBV4-3
d_call: NA
cdr3_aa: CASSQVGLRRQFF

cdr3_length: 15
v_call: TRBV25-1
d_call: TRBD1
cdr3_aa: CASSEGTGDTDTQYF

cdr3_length: 14
v_call: TRBV18
d_call: TRBD1
cdr3_aa: CASSPGTGGETQYF

cdr3_length: 18
v_call: TRBV28
d_call: TRBD2
cdr3_aa: CASSLYSGSEVGANVLTF

cdr3_length: 14
v_call: TRBV5-1
d_call: TRBD2
cdr3_aa: CASSFSGIVYEQYF

cdr3_length: 15
v_call: TRBV28
d_call: NA
cdr3_aa: CASSLSLVQGYEQYF

cdr3_length: 16
v_call: TRBV9
d_call: TRBD2
cdr3_aa: CASSVALSGGTDTQYF

cdr3_length: 14
v_call: TRBV7-2
d_call: TRBD2
cdr3_aa: CASSGGVSYNEQFF

cdr3_length: 17
v_call: TRBV5-1
d_call: TRBD1
cdr3_aa: CASSSGTGSSYNSPLHF

cdr3_length: 16
v_call: TRBV19
d_call: TRBD2
cdr3_aa: CASSRRGGPSTGELFF

cdr3_length: 12
v_call: TRBV28
d_call: NA
cdr3_aa: CASSSGTDTQYF

cdr3_length: 16
v_call: TRBV30
d_call: TRBD1
cdr3_aa: CAWIPGQANSGNTIYF

cdr3_length: 14
v_call: TRBV2
d_call: TRBD1
cdr3_aa: CASSGQGILETQYF

cdr3_length: 15
v_call: TRBV19
d_call: NA
cdr3_aa: CASSVGAGFNYGYTF

cdr3_length: 13
v_call: TRBV29-1
d_call: TRBD2
cdr3_aa: CSGAGGGASEQFF

cdr3_length: 15
v_call: TRBV6-1
d_call: NA
cdr3_aa: CASSEDGEGKNSQYF

cdr3_length: 15
v_call: TRBV6-6
d_call: TRBD1
cdr3_aa: CASSFDRDSSYEQYF

cdr3_length: 14
v_call: TRBV13
d_call: NA
cdr3_aa: CASSLGLRVIEQFF